This is a list of T cell receptor beta chains from one sample in a study of cytomegalovirus exposure and HLA in healthy donors. Clones were sequenced by immunoSEQ multiplex PCR, and TCRdb holds only the in-frame ones, with some missing. The sample has tens of thousands of clones; 73% are singletons. Input material: PBMCs. These receptors all stem from a man aged 50-60 years in good health and CMV-seronegative. The CDR3 runs from the conserved cysteine through the conserved F or W. A D gene is named only where the DNA matches it firmly. Only some rows state a clone size, as once, few, many or a class for expanded clones.

v_call	j_call	d_call	clone_size	cdr3_nt	cdr3_aa
TRBV5-4	TRBJ1-2	.	.	TGTGCCAGCAGCCGGGGGGGCAGGGACTATGGCTACACCTTC	CASSRGGRDYGYTF
TRBV7-2	TRBJ2-2	TRBD1	.	TGTGCCAGCAGCTTAGAGGGACAGGGCACCGGGGAGCTGTTTTTT	CASSLEGQGTGELFF
TRBV6-1	TRBJ1-6	.	.	TGTGCCAGCAGTGAAGTCGTTCACAGTAATTCACCCCTCCACTTT	CASSEVVHSNSPLHF
TRBV5-1	TRBJ2-3	TRBD1	few	TGCGCCAGCAGCCCTATGGAACAGGGGGGCAGACCCCCAGATACGCAGTATTTT	CASSPMEQGGRPPDTQYF
TRBV5-1	TRBJ1-6	TRBD1	.	TGCGCCAGCAGCCCGGACAGGGGGCTGGAGTCACCCCTCCACTTT	CASSPDRGLESPLHF
TRBV14	TRBJ1-4	.	.	TGTGCCAGCAGCCAAGATCAGGGGTCCAGGGAAAAACTGTTTTTT	CASSQDQGSREKLFF
TRBV29-1	TRBJ2-2	.	few	TGCAGCGCTAGGACAGTCTACCCCGGGGAGCTGTTTTTT	CSARTVYPGELFF
TRBV27	TRBJ2-7	TRBD2	.	TGTGCCAGCAGTTTAATAGCGGGGGGACCCTACGAGCAGTACTTC	CASSLIAGGPYEQYF
TRBV5-5	TRBJ1-1	.	few	TGTGCCAGCAGCTTGAAGCCGAACACTGAAGCTTTCTTT	CASSLKPNTEAFF
TRBV5-1	TRBJ1-2	TRBD1	.	TGCGCCAGCAGCTTGGATTTACAGGGGTTCGAGGGCTACACCTTC	CASSLDLQGFEGYTF
TRBV7-9	TRBJ2-2	.	.	TGTGCCAGCAGCTTATACGGGGAGACGAACACCGGGGAGCTGTTTTTT	CASSLYGETNTGELFF
TRBV27	TRBJ2-3	.	once	TGTGCCAGCAGTTTGCAGCGGGCCTCCACAGATACGCAGTATTTT	CASSLQRASTDTQYF